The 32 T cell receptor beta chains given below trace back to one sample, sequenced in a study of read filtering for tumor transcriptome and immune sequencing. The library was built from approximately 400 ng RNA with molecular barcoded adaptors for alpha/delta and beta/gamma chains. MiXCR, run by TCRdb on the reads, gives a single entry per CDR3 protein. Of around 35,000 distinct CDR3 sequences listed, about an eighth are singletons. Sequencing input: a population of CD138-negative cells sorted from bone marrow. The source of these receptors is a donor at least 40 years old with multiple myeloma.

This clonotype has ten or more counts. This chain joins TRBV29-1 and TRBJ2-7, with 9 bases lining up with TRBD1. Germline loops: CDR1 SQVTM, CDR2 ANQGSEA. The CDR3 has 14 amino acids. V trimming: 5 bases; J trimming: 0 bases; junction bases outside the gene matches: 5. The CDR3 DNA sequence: TGCAGCGTTACCTGGACAGGGGTCTCCTACGAGCAGTACTTC. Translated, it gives CSVTWTGVSYEQYF.

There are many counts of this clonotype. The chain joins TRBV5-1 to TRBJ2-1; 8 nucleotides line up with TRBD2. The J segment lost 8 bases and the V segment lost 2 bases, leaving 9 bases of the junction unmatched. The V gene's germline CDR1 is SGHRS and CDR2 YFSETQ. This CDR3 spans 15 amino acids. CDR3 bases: TGCGCCAGCAGCTTAGCGGGCGGGAGGTCGGATGAGCAGTTCTTC. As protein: CASSLAGGRSDEQFF.

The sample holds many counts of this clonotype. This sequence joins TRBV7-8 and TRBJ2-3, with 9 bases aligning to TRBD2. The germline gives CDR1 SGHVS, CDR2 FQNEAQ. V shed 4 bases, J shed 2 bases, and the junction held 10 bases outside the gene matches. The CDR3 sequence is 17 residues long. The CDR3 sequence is CASSSRTSVFITDTQYF. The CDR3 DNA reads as TGTGCCAGCAGCTCCCGGACTAGCGTGTTCATCACAGATACGCAGTATTTT.

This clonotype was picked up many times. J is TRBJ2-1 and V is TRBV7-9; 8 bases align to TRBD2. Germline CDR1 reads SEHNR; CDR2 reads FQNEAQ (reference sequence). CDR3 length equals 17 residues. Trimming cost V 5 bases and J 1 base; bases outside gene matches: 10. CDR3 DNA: TGTGCCAGCAGCCCCGATAGCGGGATTGGGTCCTACAATGAGCAGTTCTTC. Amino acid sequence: CASSPDSGIGSYNEQFF.

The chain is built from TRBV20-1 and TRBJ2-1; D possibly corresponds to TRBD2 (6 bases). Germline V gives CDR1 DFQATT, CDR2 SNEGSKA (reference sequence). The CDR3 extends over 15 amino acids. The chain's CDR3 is CGTPNRAQRDNEQFF. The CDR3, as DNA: TGCGGTACTCCAAACCGGGCCCAGCGGGACAATGAGCAGTTCTTC.

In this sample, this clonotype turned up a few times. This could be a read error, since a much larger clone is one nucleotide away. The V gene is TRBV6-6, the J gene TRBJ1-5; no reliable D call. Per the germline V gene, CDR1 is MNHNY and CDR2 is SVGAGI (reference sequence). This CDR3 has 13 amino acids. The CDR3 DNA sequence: TGTGCCAGCAGTTACGGCAGCAGTCAGCCCCAGCATTTT. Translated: CASSYGSSQPQHF.

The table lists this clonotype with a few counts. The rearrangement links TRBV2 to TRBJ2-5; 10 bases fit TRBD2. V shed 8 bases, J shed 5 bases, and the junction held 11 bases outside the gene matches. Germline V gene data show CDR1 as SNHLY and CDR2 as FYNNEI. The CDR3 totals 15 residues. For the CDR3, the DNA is TGTGCCAGCGTCGAGCAGCGGGAGGGCAGGGAGACCCAGTACTTC. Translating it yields CASVEQREGRETQYF.

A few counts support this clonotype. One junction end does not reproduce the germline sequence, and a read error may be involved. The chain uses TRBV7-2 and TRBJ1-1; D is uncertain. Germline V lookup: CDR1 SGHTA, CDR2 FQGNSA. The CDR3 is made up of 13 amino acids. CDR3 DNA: TGTGCCAGCGGCTTTTCAGTGAACACTGAAGCTTTCTTT. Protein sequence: CASGFSVNTEAFF.

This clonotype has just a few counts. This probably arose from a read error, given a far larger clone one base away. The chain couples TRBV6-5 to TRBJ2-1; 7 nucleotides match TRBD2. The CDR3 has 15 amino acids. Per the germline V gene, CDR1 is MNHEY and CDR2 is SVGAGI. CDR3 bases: TGTGCCAGCAGTCTCCGGGGGGTCTCCTACAATGAGCGGTTCTTC. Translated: CASSLRGVSYNERFF.

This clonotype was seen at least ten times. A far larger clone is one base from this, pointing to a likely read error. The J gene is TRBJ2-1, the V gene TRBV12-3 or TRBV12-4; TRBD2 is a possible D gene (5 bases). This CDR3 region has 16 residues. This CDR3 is CASSLRLALLGNVQFF. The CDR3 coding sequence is TGTGCCAGCAGTTTAAGGCTAGCCTTATTGGGCAATGTGCAGTTCTTC.

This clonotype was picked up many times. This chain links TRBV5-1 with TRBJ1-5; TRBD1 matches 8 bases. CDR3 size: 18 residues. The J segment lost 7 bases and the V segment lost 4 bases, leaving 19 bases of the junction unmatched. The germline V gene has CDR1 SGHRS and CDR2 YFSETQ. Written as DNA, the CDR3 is TGCGCCAGCAGCATTGGACCCGTTACAGGGGGAGGCGGCCAGCCCCAGCATTTT. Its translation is CASSIGPVTGGGGQPQHF.

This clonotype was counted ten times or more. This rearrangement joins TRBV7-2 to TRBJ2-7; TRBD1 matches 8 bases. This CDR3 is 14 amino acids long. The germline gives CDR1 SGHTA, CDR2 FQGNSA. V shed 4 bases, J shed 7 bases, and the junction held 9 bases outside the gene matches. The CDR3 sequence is CASSSRQGLGEQYF. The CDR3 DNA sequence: TGTGCCAGCAGCTCCAGACAGGGGCTGGGGGAGCAGTACTTC.

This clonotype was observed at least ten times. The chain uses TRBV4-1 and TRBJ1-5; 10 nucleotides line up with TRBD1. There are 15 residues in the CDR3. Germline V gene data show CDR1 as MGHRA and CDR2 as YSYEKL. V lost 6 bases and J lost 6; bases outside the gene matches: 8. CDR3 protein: CASSPDRGPSQPQHF. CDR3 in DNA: TGCGCCAGCAGTCCAGACAGGGGGCCTAGTCAGCCCCAGCATTTT.

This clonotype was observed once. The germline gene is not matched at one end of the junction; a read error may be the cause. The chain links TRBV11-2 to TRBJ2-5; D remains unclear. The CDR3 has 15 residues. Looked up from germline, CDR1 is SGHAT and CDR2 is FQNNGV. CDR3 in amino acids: CVSSSQKADQETQYF. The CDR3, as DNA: TGTGTCAGCAGCTCCCAAAAGGCGGACCAAGAGACCCAGTACTTC.

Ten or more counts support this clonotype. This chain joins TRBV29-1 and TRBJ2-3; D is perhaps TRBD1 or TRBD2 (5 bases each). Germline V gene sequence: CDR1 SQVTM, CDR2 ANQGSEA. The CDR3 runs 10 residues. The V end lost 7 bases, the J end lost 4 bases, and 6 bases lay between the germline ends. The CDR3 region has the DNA TGCAGCGGGGGGTCAGATACGCAGTATTTT. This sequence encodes CSGGSDTQYF.

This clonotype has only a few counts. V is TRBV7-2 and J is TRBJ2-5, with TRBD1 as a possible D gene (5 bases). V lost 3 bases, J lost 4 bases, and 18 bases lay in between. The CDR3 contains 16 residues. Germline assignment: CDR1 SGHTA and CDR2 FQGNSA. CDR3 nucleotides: TGTGCCAGCAGCTTTAGCCCTCCGACAAGGGGAGAGACCCAGTACTTC. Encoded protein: CASSFSPPTRGETQYF.

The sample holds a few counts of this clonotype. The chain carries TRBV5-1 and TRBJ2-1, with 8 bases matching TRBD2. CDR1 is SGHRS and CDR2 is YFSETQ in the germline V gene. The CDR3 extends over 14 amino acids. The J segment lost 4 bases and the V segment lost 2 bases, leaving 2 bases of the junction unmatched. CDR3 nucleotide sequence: TGCGCCAGCAGCTTTGAGCGGGAGTACAATGAGCAGTTCTTC. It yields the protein CASSFEREYNEQFF.

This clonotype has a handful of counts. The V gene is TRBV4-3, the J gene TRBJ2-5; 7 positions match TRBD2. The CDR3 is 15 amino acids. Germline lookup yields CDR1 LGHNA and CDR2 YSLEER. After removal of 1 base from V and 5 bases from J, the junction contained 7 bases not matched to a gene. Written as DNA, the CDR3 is TGCGCCAGCAGCCAAGTCTCTTCCGGGAGGGAGACCCAGTACTTC. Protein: CASSQVSSGRETQYF.

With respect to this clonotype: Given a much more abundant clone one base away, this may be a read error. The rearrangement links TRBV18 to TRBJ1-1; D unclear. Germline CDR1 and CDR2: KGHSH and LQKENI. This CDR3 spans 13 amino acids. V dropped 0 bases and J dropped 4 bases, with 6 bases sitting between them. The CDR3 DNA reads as TGTGCCAGCTCACCACCGGTCAGCACTGAAGCTTTCTTT. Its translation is CASSPPVSTEAFF.

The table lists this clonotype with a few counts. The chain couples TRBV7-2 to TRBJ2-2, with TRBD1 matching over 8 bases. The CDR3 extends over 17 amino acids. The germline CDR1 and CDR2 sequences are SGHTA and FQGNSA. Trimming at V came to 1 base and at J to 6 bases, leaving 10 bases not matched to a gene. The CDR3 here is CASSLGAGQGVPGELFF. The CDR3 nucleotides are TGTGCCAGCAGCTTAGGGGCCGGACAGGGCGTTCCCGGGGAGCTGTTTTTT.

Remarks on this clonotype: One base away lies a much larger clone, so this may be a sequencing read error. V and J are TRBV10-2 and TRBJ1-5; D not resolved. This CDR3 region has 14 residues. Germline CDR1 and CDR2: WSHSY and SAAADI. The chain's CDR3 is CASSDLYSNQPQQF. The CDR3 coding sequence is TGCGCCAGCAGTGACCTATATAGCAATCAGCCCCAGCAATTT.

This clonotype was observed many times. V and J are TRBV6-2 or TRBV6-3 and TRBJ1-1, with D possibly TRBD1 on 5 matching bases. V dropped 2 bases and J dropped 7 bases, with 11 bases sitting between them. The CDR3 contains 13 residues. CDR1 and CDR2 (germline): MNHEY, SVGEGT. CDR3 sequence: CASSYRGRDEAFF. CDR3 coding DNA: TGTGCCAGCAGTTACCGGGGCAGGGATGAAGCTTTCTTT.

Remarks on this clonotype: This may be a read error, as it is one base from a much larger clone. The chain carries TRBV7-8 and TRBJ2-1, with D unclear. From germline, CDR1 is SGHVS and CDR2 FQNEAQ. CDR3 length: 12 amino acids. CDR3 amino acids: CASSSSYSEQFF. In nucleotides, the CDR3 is TGTGCCAGCAGCTCTTCCTACAGTGAGCAGTTCTTC.

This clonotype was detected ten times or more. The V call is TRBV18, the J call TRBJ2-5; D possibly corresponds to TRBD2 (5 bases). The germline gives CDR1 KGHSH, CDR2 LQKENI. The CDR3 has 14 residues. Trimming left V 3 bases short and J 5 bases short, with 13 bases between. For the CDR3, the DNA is TGTGCCAGCTCACCGCAGAGCAGGAGGGAGACCCAGTACTTC. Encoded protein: CASSPQSRRETQYF.

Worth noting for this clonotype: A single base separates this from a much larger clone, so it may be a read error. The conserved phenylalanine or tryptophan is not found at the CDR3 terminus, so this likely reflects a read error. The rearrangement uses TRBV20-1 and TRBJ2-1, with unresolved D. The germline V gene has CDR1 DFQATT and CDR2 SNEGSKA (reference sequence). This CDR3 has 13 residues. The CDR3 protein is CRALGDSYNEQFL. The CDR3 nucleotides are TGCAGAGCTCTGGGCGACTCCTACAATGAGCAGTTCCTC.

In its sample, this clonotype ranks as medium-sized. The CDR3 here is CSARARGNQPQHF. CDR3 sequence (DNA): TGCAGTGCTAGAGCCCGGGGCAATCAGCCCCAGCATTTT. V is TRBV20-1 and J is TRBJ1-5; D is unclear. V was clipped by 1 base and J by 2 bases, with 6 bases between them. The germline CDR1 and CDR2 sequences are DFQATT and SNEGSKA (reference sequence). This CDR3 is 13 amino acids long.

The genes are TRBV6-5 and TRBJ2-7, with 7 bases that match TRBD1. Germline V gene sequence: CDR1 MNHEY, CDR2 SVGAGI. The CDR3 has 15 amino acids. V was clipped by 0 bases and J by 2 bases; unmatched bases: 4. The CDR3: CASSYSGGHTYEQYF. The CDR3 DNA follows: TGTGCCAGCAGTTACTCAGGGGGCCACACCTACGAGCAGTACTTC.

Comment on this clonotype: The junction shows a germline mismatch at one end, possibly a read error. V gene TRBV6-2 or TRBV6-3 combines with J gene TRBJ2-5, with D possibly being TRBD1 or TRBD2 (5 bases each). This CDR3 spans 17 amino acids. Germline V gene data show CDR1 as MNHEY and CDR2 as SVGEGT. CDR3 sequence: CANSKGWGRGVQETQYF. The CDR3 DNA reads TGTGCCAACAGTAAAGGGTGGGGGAGAGGGGTCCAAGAGACCCAGTACTTC.

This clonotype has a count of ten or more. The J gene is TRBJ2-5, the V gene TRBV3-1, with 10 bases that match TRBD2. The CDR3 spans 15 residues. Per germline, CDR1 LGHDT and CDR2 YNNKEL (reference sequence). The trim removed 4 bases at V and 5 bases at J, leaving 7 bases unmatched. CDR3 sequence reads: CASSLTSGKGETQYF. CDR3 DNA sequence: TGTGCCAGCAGCCTAACTAGCGGGAAGGGGGAGACCCAGTACTTC.

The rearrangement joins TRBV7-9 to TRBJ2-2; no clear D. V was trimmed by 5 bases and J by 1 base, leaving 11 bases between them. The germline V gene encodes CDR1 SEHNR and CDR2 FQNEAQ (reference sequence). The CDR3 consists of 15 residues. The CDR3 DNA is TGTGCCAGCAGCATCGCGGCAGGGAACACCGGGGAGCTGTTTTTT. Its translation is CASSIAAGNTGELFF.

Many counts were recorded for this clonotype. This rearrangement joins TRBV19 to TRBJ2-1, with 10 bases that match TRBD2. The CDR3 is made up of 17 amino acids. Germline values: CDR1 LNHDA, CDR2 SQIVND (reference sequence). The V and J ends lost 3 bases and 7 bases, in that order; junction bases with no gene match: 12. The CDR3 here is CASSIRPSGSFVNEQFF. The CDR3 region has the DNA TGTGCCAGTAGTATTCGTCCTAGCGGGAGTTTTGTGAATGAGCAGTTCTTC. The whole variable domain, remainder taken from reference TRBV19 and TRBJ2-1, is DGGITQSPKYLFRKEGQNVTLSCEQNLNHDAMYWYRQDPGQGLRLIYYSQIVNDFQKGDIAEGYSVSREKKESFPLTVTSAQKNPTAFYLCASSIRPSGSFVNEQFFGPGTRLTVL.

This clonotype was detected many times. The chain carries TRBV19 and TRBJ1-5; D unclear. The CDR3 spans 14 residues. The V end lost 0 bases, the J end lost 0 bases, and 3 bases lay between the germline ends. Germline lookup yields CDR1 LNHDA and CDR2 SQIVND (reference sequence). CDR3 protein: CASSIEDSNQPQHF. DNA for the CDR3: TGTGCCAGTAGTATAGAGGATAGCAATCAGCCCCAGCATTTT.